This T cell receptor beta chain is drawn from a study of blood T cell repertoires in COVID-19. Study information: Specimens from acute and convalescent COVID-19 originated in the United States, Italy and Spain. Sample material is recorded as cDNA or gDNA derived from T cells, B-cell-depleted T cells, or PBMCs.

Original handling: How many nucleated cells were present was estimated from reference gene primer amplification. Generated by immunoSEQ multiplex PCR, the TCRdb table keeps only in-frame clones and is missing some. The V and J calls and the clone size are those of that table, but D and trimming were determined from the DNA. The sample comprises roughly 250,000 clones, roughly 80% of which are singletons, and 4% rests with the top ten. Germline V CDR1 and CDR2: SNHLY, FYNNEI. The ends were cut back, 1 base at V and 7 bases at J, with 10 bases in the middle. The CDR3 sequence is 13 residues long. This sequence joins TRBV2 and TRBJ1-2, with D uncertain. This TCR was sampled from a woman between 40 and 50 years old with active or convalescent COVID-19. The sequenced sample consisted of peripheral blood. CDR3 in amino acids: CASSEGGSIGYTF. The CDR3 region has the DNA TGTGCCAGCAGTGAAGGCGGTTCTATTGGCTACACCTTC.